Listed here are 24 T cell receptor beta chains from one sample, sequenced in a study of B cell selection in AIRE deficiency. The regulatory T cell sort gate was CD4+CD25hiCD127low/negative. Profiled with immunoSEQ multiplex PCR; TCRdb holds only in-frame clones, not every one. Here the sample spans approximately 14,000 clones, approximately 94% being singletons. Sequenced material: Tregs sorted from PBMCs. The receptors shown here come from a human donor with AIRE deficiency.

This rearrangement joins TRBV5-1 to TRBJ2-7; maybe TRBD2 (6 bases). Germline CDR1 reads SGHRS; CDR2 reads YFSETQ. The germline V and J ends were trimmed by 0 bases and 4 bases, with 14 bases remaining between them. The length of the CDR3 is 15 residues. The CDR3 here is CASSLAAGPVYEQYF. As DNA, the CDR3 is TGCGCCAGCAGCTTGGCGGCGGGGCCGGTTTACGAGCAGTACTTC. Full variable domain (rest looked up from reference TRBV5-1 and TRBJ2-7): KAGVTQTPRYLIKTRGQQVTLSCSPISGHRSVSWYQQTPGQGLQFLFEYFSETQRNKGNFPGRFSGRQFSNSRSEMNVSTLELGDSALYLCASSLAAGPVYEQYFGPGTRLTVT.

The chain joins TRBV19 to TRBJ1-5; TRBD1 might be the D (6 bases). Trimming took off 4 bases at V and 2 bases at J, with 12 bases between the two ends. Germline V lookup: CDR1 LNHDA, CDR2 SQIVND (reference sequence). CDR3 length: 15 amino acids. CDR3 nucleotides: TGTGCCAGTAGTAAAACAGGGACGGGCAATCAGCCCCAGCATTTT. Translating gives CASSKTGTGNQPQHF. Together with reference TRBV19 and TRBJ1-5, the CDR3 gives the full variable domain: DGGITQSPKYLFRKEGQNVTLSCEQNLNHDAMYWYRQDPGQGLRLIYYSQIVNDFQKGDIAEGYSVSREKKESFPLTVTSAQKNPTAFYLCASSKTGTGNQPQHFGDGTRLSIL.

CDR3 coding DNA: TGTGCTAGCAACCTGGACGGAGTACACCCGATAGCAAACATTCAGTACTTC. Protein: CASNLDGVHPIANIQYF. This chain connects TRBV12-5 to TRBJ2-4, with no clear D. The CDR3 is 17 residues long. With 9 bases removed from V and 6 bases from J, the gap between germline ends came to 27 bases. Germline CDR1 LGHNT, CDR2 FRNRAP.

The chain has TRBV19 and TRBJ1-3, with D perhaps matching TRBD1 (6 bases). The V end lost 7 bases, the J end lost 0 bases, and 10 bases lay between the germline ends. Germline lookup yields CDR1 LNHDA and CDR2 SQIVND (reference sequence). This CDR3 has 14 amino acids. The CDR3 sequence is CASKTGFSGNTIYF. The DNA of the CDR3 is TGTGCCAGTAAGACAGGCTTCTCTGGAAACACCATATATTTT.

The chain is built from TRBV30 and TRBJ1-6; D is unclear. V was shortened by 0 bases and J by 10 bases, with 13 bases between the two germline ends. The CDR3 is 14 residues long. From germline, CDR1 is GTSNPN and CDR2 SVGIG (reference sequence). In DNA form, the CDR3 reads TGTGCCTGGAGTGTACTTGGGGTAGGGTCACCCCTCCACTTT. Protein sequence: CAWSVLGVGSPLHF.

This clone appeared once. J is TRBJ1-5 and V is TRBV7-2; 9 nucleotides align to TRBD1. J was trimmed by 0 bases and V by 1 base; bases with no gene match: 4. CDR1 is SGHTA, CDR2 FQGNSA, per germline. The length of the CDR3 is 17 residues. The CDR3 sequence: CASSLEDRGYSNQPQHF. The CDR3 DNA sequence: TGTGCCAGCAGCTTAGAGGACAGGGGATATAGCAATCAGCCCCAGCATTTT.

This chain uses TRBV4-3 with TRBJ2-1; tentatively, D is TRBD1 or TRBD2 (6 bases each). The CDR3 extends over 16 amino acids. The V end lost 0 bases, the J end lost 9 bases, and 18 bases lay between the germline ends. The germline V gene encodes CDR1 LGHNA and CDR2 YSLEER. DNA for the CDR3: TGCGCCAGCAGCCAAGAAGGGGGGAGTAGATTGACTGAGCAGTTCTTC. Translating it yields CASSQEGGSRLTEQFF.

This rearrangement joins TRBV7-3 to TRBJ2-1; 7 bases are a match to TRBD2. Germline CDR1 reads SGHTA; CDR2 reads FQGTGA. The J segment lost 7 bases and the V segment lost 8 bases, leaving 8 bases of the junction unmatched. CDR3 length equals 13 residues. The CDR3 sequence: CASGERDLNEQFF. For the CDR3, the DNA is TGTGCCAGCGGCGAGCGGGACCTGAATGAGCAGTTCTTC.

The chain couples TRBV5-8 to TRBJ1-6; the D gene is possibly TRBD1 (6 bases). The CDR3 totals 16 residues. Between the trimmed V and J ends, which lost 3 bases and 3 bases, there was a span of 13 bases. Germline assignment: CDR1 SGHTS and CDR2 YDEGEE. CDR3: CASSWGRRSYNSPLHF. The DNA of the CDR3 is TGTGCCAGCAGCTGGGGGCGACGGAGCTATAATTCACCCCTCCACTTT.

To note about this clone: At one end, the junction sequence differs from germline, possibly due to a read error. The V gene is TRBV6-1, the J gene TRBJ1-1; no firm D call. Germline assignment: CDR1 MNHNS and CDR2 SASEGT. This CDR3 is 10 amino acids long. The CDR3 nucleotides read TGTGCCAGCGGTGAAGGCGAAGCTTTCTTT. It specifies CASGEGEAFF.

The CDR3 region has the DNA TGTGCCAGCACCGGAGGACTAGCGAGGCACGAGCAGTACTTC. Amino acid sequence: CASTGGLARHEQYF. The V gene is TRBV6-5, the J gene TRBJ2-7; TRBD2 agrees at 9 bases. V was pared by 7 bases and J by 5 bases, with 9 bases of the junction left unmatched. The CDR3 runs to 14 residues. Germline CDR1 is MNHEY and CDR2 is SVGAGI.

The rearrangement links TRBV19 to TRBJ2-5; D is possibly TRBD1 (6 bases). Trimming removed 7 bases at V and 5 bases at J, with 23 bases between. This CDR3 is 16 amino acids long. Per the germline V gene, CDR1 is LNHDA and CDR2 is SQIVND (reference sequence). The CDR3 DNA sequence: TGTGCCAGTAAAGACGGGAAAAGGGGGACCAAGGAGACCCAGTACTTC. Its translation: CASKDGKRGTKETQYF.

This clone is a singleton in its sample. The chain has TRBV10-3 and TRBJ2-7, with D perhaps matching TRBD1 (6 bases). CDR3 size: 12 residues. V lost 6 bases and J 6 bases, leaving 12 bases between the germline ends. Germline CDR1 ENHRY, CDR2 SYGVKD. CDR3 nucleotide sequence: TGTGCCATCAGCAATACAGGGCCCGAGCAGTACTTC. As protein: CAISNTGPEQYF.

V is TRBV19 and J is TRBJ2-3; no clear D. Germline V lookup: CDR1 LNHDA, CDR2 SQIVND (reference sequence). V lost 3 bases to trimming and J lost 2 bases, with 9 bases between them. The CDR3 length is 14 residues. CDR3 coding DNA: TGTGCCAGTAGTATTCAGCAATCCACAGATACGCAGTATTTT. It specifies CASSIQQSTDTQYF. Combining the CDR3 with reference TRBV19 and TRBJ2-3 gives the whole variable domain DGGITQSPKYLFRKEGQNVTLSCEQNLNHDAMYWYRQDPGQGLRLIYYSQIVNDFQKGDIAEGYSVSREKKESFPLTVTSAQKNPTAFYLCASSIQQSTDTQYFGPGTRLTVL.

This clone was recorded only once. The V call is TRBV4-3, the J call TRBJ2-7; the D is unclear. This CDR3 region has 16 residues. V shed 1 base and J shed 2 bases, with 15 bases lying between them. The germline CDR1 and CDR2 sequences are LGHNA and YSLEER. In DNA form, the CDR3 reads TGCGCCAGCAGCCAAGGCACCGGATACCGTCCCTACGAGCAGTACTTC. Amino acids: CASSQGTGYRPYEQYF.

This rearrangement joins TRBV19 to TRBJ2-7, with TRBD2 matching 11 bases. Germline lookup yields CDR1 LNHDA and CDR2 SQIVND (reference sequence). The CDR3 contains 20 residues. V shed 5 bases and J 8 bases; nucleotides not matched to a gene: 26. The CDR3 nucleotides read TGTGCCAGTAGTGCAGGGGCGACGGGACTAGCGGTTTCGGGGGGCGGACAGCAGTACTTC. Encoded protein: CASSAGATGLAVSGGGQQYF.

The rearrangement joins TRBV6-1 to TRBJ2-4; D not certain. The V end was cut by 2 bases, the J end by 0 bases, with 11 bases between. This CDR3 is built from 16 residues. Germline loops: CDR1 MNHNS, CDR2 SASEGT. Here the CDR3 reads CASSERQVLAKNIQYF. For the CDR3, the DNA is TGTGCCAGCAGTGAAAGGCAGGTTCTAGCCAAAAACATTCAGTACTTC.

The gene calls are TRBV4-2 and TRBJ2-7; D possibly corresponds to TRBD2 (6 bases). There are 15 residues in the CDR3. V gave up 5 bases and J gave up 3 bases, with 17 bases separating them. Germline CDR1 and CDR2: LGHNA and YNFKEQ. CDR3 in amino acids: CASSLDWEEGYEQYF. The CDR3 DNA reads TGTGCCAGCAGCTTGGATTGGGAGGAGGGCTACGAGCAGTACTTC.

The chain links TRBV5-6 to TRBJ2-7, with D unclear. The V and J ends lost 4 bases and 2 bases respectively, with 7 bases between them. The CDR3 is 12 residues long. Germline values: CDR1 SGHDT, CDR2 YYEEEE. CDR3 in DNA: TGTGCCAGCAGCCTTGGGACCTACGAGCAGTACTTC. Its translation: CASSLGTYEQYF.

V and J are TRBV4-3 and TRBJ2-3, with TRBD2 matching 10 bases. This CDR3 comprises 16 residues. Germline CDR1 reads LGHNA; CDR2 reads YSLEER. V trimming: 0 bases; J trimming: 4 bases; junction bases outside the gene matches: 4. CDR3 sequence reads: CASSQETSGFSDTQYF. The CDR3 DNA reads TGCGCCAGCAGCCAAGAGACTAGCGGGTTTTCAGATACGCAGTATTTT.

The chain employs TRBV19 and TRBJ2-2; the D gene is possibly TRBD1 (6 bases). Germline-derived CDR1 and CDR2 are LNHDA and SQIVND (reference sequence). The CDR3 extends over 14 amino acids. V was pared by 4 bases and J by 1 base, with 7 bases between. The CDR3 reads CASSTTGNTGELFF. CDR3 in DNA: TGTGCCAGTAGTACGACAGGGAACACCGGGGAGCTGTTTTTT.

The rearrangement joins TRBV13 to TRBJ2-5; TRBD2 matches 12 bases. Trimming at V came to 7 bases and at J to 4 bases, leaving 10 bases not matched to a gene. This CDR3 is 16 amino acids long. The germline V gene has CDR1 PRHDT and CDR2 FYEKMQ (reference sequence). The CDR3 loop is CASMDRLAGERETQYF. The CDR3, as DNA: TGTGCCAGCATGGATCGACTAGCGGGAGAACGAGAGACCCAGTACTTC.

The chain uses TRBV10-3 and TRBJ1-1; unclear D gene. Trimming cost V 4 bases and J 0 bases, with 6 bases left between them. Per germline, CDR1 ENHRY and CDR2 SYGVKD. This CDR3 is 13 amino acids long. CDR3 in amino acids: CAISGYLNTEAFF. For the CDR3, the DNA is TGTGCCATCAGTGGGTACTTGAACACTGAAGCTTTCTTT.

This sequence joins TRBV5-1 and TRBJ2-3, with a weak D call TRBD2 (5 bases). Germline V gene sequence: CDR1 SGHRS, CDR2 YFSETQ. The length of the CDR3 is 15 residues. V lost 7 bases and J 0 bases, leaving 15 bases between the germline ends. CDR3 sequence (DNA): TGCGCCAGCCGTCTAGAGGGATGGAGCACAGATACGCAGTATTTT. Translated: CASRLEGWSTDTQYF.